This T cell receptor beta chain was sequenced during a study of a mutant IDH1 vaccine in newly diagnosed glioma. At the level of the study: Vaccines were first given 4-6 weeks after radiotherapy alone, or with temozolomide cycles. Patients previously underwent radiotherapy, temozolomide, or both, and most underwent both. Study-level findings and limits: Of the patients, roughly 93% had vaccine-induced immune responses.

Time point here: week 23, last vaccination. In every dose of vaccine, 300 ug of mutant IDH1 20-mer peptide was given alongside topical imiquimod. The assay was immunoSEQ multiplex PCR, and TCRdb's table has in-frame clones only and misses some. The sample has 35,000 to 55,000 clones; approximately 88% are singletons. CDR3 length: 14 residues. Trimming took off 7 bases at V and 5 bases at J, with 17 bases between the two ends. CDR1 and CDR2 from the germline V gene are SGHAT and FQNNGV. Note on this clone: The antigen is undetermined.

The sample here was PBMCs, taken from a glioma patient whose treatment included an IDH1 peptide vaccine. The chain is built from TRBV11-2 and TRBJ1-1, with a tentative D call TRBD1 (6 bases). This receptor was obtained from a woman younger than 35 with glioma. Some clones in this sample may be carry-over from other donors' samples. CDR3 sequence: CASTIGGKNTEAFF. CDR3 coding DNA: TGTGCCAGCACCATAGGGGGGAAGAATACTGAAGCTTTCTTT.